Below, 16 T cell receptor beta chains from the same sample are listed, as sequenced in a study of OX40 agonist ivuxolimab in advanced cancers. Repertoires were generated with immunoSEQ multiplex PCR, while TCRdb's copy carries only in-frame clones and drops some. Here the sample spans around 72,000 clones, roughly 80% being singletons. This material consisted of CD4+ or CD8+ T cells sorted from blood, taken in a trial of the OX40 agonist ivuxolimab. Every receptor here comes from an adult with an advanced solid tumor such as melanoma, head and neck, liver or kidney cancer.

The CDR3 sequence is CASSLEGPLLDTQYF. The CDR3 coding sequence is TGCGCCAGCAGCTTGGAGGGGCCACTGTTAGATACGCAGTATTTT. This chain links TRBV5-1 with TRBJ2-3, with a weak D call TRBD1 (5 bases). Germline V gene data show CDR1 as SGHRS and CDR2 as YFSETQ. The CDR3 has 15 amino acids. The V end lost 0 bases, the J end lost 5 bases, and 13 bases lay between the germline ends.

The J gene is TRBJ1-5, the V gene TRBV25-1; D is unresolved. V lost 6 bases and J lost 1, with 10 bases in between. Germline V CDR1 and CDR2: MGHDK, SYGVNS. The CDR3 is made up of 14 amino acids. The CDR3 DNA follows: TGTGCCAGCAGCACGACCGGCAGCAATCAGCCCCAGCATTTT. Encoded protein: CASSTTGSNQPQHF.

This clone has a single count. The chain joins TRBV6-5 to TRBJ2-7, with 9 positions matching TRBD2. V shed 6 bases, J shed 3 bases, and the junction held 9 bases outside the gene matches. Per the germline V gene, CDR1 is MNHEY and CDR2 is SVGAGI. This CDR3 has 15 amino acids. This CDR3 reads CASSPQGSGGYEQYF. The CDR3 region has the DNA TGTGCCAGCAGCCCCCAGGGTAGCGGGGGCTACGAGCAGTACTTC.

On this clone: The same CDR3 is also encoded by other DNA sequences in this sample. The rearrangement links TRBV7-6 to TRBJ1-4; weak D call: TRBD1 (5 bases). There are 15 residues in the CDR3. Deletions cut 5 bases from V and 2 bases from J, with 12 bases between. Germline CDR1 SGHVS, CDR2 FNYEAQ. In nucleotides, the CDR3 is TGTGCCAGCAGCCGCCAGGGAGGGACTAATGAAAAACTGTTTTTT. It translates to CASSRQGGTNEKLFF.

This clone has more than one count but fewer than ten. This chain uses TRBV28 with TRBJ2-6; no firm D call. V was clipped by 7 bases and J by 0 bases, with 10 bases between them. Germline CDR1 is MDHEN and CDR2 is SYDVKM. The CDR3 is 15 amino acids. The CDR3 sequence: CASTSPNSGANVLTF. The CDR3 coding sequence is TGTGCCAGCACCTCCCCGAACTCTGGGGCCAACGTCCTGACTTTC.

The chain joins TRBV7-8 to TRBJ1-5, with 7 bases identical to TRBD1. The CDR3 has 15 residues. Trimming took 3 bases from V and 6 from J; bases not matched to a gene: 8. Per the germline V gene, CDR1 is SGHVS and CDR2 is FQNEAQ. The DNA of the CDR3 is TGTGCCAGCAGCTTCGAGACAGGGATGTTTCAGCCCCAGCATTTT. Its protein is CASSFETGMFQPQHF.

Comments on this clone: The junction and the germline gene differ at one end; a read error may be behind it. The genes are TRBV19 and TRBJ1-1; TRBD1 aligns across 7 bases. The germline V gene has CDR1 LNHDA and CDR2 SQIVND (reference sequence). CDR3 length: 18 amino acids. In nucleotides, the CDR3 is TGTACCAGTACCCCCCAAGTAGGGAAGGGGGCGAGGAACACTGAAGCTTTCTTT. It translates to CTSTPQVGKGARNTEAFF. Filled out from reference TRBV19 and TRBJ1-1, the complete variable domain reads DGGITQSPKYLFRKEGQNVTLSCEQNLNHDAMYWYRQDPGQGLRLIYYSQIVNDFQKGDIAEGYSVSREKKESFPLTVTSAQKNPTAFYLCTSTPQVGKGARNTEAFFGQGTRLTVV.

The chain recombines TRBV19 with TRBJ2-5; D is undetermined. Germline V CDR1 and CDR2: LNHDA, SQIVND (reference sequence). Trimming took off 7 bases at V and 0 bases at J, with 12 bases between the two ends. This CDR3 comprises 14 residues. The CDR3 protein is CASTGTAYQETQYF. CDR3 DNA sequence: TGTGCCAGTACGGGTACCGCGTACCAAGAGACCCAGTACTTC.

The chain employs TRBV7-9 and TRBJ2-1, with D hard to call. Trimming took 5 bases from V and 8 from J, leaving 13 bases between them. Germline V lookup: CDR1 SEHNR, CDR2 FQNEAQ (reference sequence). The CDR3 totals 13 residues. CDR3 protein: CASSRPSVDEQFF. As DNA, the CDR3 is TGTGCCAGCAGCCGCCCTTCAGTTGATGAGCAGTTCTTC.

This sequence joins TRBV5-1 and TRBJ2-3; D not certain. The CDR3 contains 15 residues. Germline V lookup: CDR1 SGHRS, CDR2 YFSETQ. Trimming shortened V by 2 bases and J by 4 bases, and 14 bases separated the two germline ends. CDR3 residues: CASSFRPLEADTQYF. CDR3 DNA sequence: TGCGCCAGCAGCTTCCGGCCCCTAGAGGCAGATACGCAGTATTTT.

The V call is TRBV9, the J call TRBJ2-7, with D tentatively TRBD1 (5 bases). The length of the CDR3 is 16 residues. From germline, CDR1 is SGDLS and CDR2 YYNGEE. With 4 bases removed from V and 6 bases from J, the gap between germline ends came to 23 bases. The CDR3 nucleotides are TGTGCCAGCAGCATTCAAGGACACTCCAGCGACCGCGAGCAGTACTTC. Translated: CASSIQGHSSDREQYF.

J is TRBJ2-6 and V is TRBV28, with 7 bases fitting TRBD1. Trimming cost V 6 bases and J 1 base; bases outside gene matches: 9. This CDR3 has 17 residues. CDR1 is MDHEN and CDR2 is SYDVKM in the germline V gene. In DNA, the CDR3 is TGTGCCAGCAGCCCGACAGGGACACGATCTGGGGCCAACGTCCTGACTTTC. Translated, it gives CASSPTGTRSGANVLTF.

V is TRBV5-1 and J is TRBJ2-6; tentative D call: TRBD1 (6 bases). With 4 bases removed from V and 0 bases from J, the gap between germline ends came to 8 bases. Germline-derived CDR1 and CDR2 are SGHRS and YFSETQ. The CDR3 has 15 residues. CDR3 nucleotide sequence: TGCGCCAGCAGCCCACAGGGCTCTGGGGCCAACGTCCTGACTTTC. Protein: CASSPQGSGANVLTF.

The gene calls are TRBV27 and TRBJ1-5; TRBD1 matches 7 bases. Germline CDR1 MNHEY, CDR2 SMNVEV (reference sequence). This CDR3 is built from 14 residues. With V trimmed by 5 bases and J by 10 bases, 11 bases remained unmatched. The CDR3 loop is CASSSKGAGYPQHF. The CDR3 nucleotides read TGTGCCAGCAGTAGTAAGGGGGCCGGATACCCCCAGCATTTT.

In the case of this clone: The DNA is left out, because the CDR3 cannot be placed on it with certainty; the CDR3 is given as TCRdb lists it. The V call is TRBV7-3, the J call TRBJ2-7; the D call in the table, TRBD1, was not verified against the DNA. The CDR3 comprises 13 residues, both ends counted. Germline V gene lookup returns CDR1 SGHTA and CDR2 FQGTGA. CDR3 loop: CASSPDVGQGIYF.

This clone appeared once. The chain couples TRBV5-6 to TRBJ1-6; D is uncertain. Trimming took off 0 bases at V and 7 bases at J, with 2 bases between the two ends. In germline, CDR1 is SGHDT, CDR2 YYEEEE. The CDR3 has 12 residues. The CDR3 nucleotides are TGTGCCAGCAGCTTGGGGAATTCACCCCTCCACTTT. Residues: CASSLGNSPLHF.